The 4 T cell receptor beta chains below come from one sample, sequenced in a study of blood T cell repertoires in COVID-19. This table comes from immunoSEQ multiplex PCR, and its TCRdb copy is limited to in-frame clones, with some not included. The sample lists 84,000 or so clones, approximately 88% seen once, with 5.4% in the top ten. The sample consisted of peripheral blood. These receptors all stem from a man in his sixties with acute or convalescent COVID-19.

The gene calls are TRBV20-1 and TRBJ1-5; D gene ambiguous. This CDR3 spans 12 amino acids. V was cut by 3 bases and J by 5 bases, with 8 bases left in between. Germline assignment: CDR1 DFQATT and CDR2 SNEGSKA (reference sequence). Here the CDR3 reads CSASSSDQPQHF. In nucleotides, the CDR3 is TGCAGTGCTAGTTCTTCCGATCAGCCCCAGCATTTT.

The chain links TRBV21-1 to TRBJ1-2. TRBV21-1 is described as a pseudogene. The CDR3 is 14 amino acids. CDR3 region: CASSSGAFPNGYTF. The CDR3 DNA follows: TGTGCCAGCAGCTCCGGTGCTTTCCCTAATGGCTACACCTTC.

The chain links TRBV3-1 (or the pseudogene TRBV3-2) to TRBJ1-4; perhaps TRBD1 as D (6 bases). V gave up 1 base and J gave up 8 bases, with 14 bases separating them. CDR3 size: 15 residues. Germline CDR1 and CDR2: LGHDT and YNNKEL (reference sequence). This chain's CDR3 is CASSQAGNRAEKLFF. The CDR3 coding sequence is TGTGCCAGCAGCCAAGCAGGGAACAGGGCCGAAAAACTGTTTTTT.

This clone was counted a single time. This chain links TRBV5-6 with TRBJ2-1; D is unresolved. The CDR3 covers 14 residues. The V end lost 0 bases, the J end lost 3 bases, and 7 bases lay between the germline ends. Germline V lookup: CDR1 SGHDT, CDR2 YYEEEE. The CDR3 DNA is TGTGCCAGCAGCTTGGGGTCAGTCTACAATGAGCAGTTCTTC. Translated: CASSLGSVYNEQFF.